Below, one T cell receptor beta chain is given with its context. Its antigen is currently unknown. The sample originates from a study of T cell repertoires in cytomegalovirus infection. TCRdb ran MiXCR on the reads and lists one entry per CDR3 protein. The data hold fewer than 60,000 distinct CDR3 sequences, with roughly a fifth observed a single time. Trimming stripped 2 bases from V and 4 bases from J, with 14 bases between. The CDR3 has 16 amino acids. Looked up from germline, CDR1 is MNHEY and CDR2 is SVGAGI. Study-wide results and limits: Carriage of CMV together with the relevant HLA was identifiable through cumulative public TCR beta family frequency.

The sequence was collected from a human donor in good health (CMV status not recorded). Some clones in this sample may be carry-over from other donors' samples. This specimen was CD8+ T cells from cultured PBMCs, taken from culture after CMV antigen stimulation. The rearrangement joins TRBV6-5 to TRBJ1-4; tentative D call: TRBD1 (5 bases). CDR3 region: CASSYLGHQFNEKLFF. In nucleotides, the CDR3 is TGTGCCAGCAGTTACCTTGGACACCAATTTAATGAAAAACTGTTTTTT.